The following is a T cell receptor beta chain sequence with its context. Its antigen is as yet unknown. V was clipped by 0 bases and J by 4 bases; unmatched bases: 2. CDR3 length: 16 amino acids. Germline CDR1 MRHNA, CDR2 SNTAGT. PCR used 60 Vbeta primers and 13 Jbeta primers. The method was immunoSEQ multiplex PCR; TCRdb's version includes in-frame clones alone and lacks a portion of them. The table counts some 150,000 clones; around 2.4% lies in the top ten. The entry originates in a study of cytomegalovirus exposure and HLA in healthy donors. General study results and limits: The study listed about 150 cytomegalovirus-associated TCR beta chains. There were some V segments, including TRBV6-2 and TRBV6-3, excluded as indistinguishable. What a later analysis reportedly showed was that an Asian-associated ancestry cluster had fewer N-insertions than the approximately 670-donor mean. It was confirmed in vitro that a few of the CMV-associated chains were specific for CMV antigens.

The sample comprised PBMCs. V and J are TRBV6-4 and TRBJ2-3, with 12 bases identical to TRBD1. This TCR was sampled from a young woman in good health and CMV-seronegative. The CDR3 DNA follows: TGTGCCAGCAGTGACTCCGGGACAGGGGGCCCAGATACGCAGTATTTT. Translated, it gives CASSDSGTGGPDTQYF.